This entry describes one TCR beta chain. Clones were read by immunoSEQ multiplex PCR, and TCRdb kept only the in-frame ones, dropping some. Found here are fewer than 500,000 clones, 80% to 95% of them singletons; the top ten hold roughly 6.4%. This record comes from a study of control samples from healthy donors and cancer patients. Trimming removed 5 bases at V and 5 bases at J, with 27 bases between. Germline V CDR1 and CDR2: SGHTA, FQGTGA. CDR3 size: 18 residues. The chain uses TRBV7-3 and TRBJ1-1; perhaps TRBD1 as D (6 bases). This sequence originates from a man between 35 and 55 years old with head and neck cancer. Sequencing was done on a sample of PBMCs. CDR3 sequence reads: CASSPGMSPGGARTEAFF. The DNA for the CDR3 is TGTGCCAGCAGCCCCGGTATGTCCCCGGGGGGGGCGCGGACTGAAGCTTTCTTT.